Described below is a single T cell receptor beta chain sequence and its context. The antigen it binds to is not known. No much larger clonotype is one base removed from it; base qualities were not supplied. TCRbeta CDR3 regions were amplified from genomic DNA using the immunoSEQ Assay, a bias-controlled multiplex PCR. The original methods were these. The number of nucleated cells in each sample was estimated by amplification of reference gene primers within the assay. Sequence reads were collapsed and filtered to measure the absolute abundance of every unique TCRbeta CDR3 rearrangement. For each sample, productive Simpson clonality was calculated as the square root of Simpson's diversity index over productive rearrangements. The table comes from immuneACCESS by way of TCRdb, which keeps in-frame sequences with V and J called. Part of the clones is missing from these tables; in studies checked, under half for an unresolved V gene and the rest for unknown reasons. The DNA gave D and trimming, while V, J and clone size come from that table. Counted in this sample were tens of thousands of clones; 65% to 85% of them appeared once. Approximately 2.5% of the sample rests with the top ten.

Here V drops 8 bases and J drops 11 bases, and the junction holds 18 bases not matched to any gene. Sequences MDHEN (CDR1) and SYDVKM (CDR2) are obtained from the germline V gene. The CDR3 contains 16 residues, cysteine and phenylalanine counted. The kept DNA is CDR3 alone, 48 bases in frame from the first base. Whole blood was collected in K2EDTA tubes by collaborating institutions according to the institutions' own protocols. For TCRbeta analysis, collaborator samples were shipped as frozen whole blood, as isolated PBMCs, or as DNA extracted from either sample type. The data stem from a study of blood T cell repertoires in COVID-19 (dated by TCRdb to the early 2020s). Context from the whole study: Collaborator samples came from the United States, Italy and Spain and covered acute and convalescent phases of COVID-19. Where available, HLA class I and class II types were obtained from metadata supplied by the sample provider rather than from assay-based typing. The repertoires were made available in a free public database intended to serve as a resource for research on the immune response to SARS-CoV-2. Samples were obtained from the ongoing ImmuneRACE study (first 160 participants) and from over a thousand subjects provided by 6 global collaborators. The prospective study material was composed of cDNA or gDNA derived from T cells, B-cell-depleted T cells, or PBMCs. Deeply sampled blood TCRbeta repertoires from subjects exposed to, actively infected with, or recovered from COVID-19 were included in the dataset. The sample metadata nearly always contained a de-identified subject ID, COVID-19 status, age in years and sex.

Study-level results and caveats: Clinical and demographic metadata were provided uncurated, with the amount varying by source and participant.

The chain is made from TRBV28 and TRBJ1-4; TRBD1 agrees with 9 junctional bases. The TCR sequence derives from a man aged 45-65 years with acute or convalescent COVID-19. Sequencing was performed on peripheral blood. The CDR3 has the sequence CASGKYPGQGVAKLFF. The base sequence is TGTGCCAGCGGTAAATATCCGGGACAGGGAGTCGCGAAACTGTTTTTT. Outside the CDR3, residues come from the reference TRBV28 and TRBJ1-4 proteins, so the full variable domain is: DVKVTQSSRYLVKRTGEKVFLECVQDMDHENMFWYRQDPGLGLRLIYFSYDVKMKEKGDIPEGYSVSREKKERFSLILESASTNQTSMYLCASGKYPGQGVAKLFFGSGTQLSVL.